This T cell receptor (beta chain) originates from a study of human T cells and chemical hapten exposure. TCRdb called the RACE reads again in MiXCR, with one record for every CDR3 protein. Among 80,000 to 95,000 distinct CDR3 sequences, around a tenth were seen once, and the ten largest hold about 4%. This clonotype came up many times. Regarding time point: patch test 1, 2 weeks after DPC sensitization. Treatment indicated: therapeutic diphenylcyclopropenone sensitization with weekly scalp DPC. CDR3 length: 13 residues. Trimming removed 3 bases at V and 3 bases at J, with 8 bases between. Germline CDR1 and CDR2: KGHSH and LQKENI.

The gene calls are TRBV18 and TRBJ1-2; D is ambiguous. This clonotype was sampled from a woman between 50 and 59 years old with alopecia areata. Some clones in this sample may be carry-over from other donors' samples. The source was whole blood, collected in connection with sensitization to the hapten diphenylcyclopropenone (DPC). CDR3 sequence: CASSPTVDYGYTF. CDR3 DNA: TGTGCCAGCTCACCCACAGTAGACTATGGCTACACCTTC.